The present entry profiles one TCR beta chain with its context. The entry originates in a study of shared clonotypes between healthy human individuals. Overall study: CD4 naive cells filled three plates per donor, CD4 memory three, CD8 naive two and CD8 memory one.

Some clones are missing from TCRdb's copy, which holds only in-frame ones; the method was immunoSEQ multiplex PCR. The table includes a few million clones, approximately 95% detected once. The specimen sequenced was naive CD4+ T cells from PBMCs. Subset described: CD45RA+ positively selected. This TCR derives from a man aged 18 to 29 in good health. Some clones in this sample may be carry-over from other donors' samples.

CDR3 sequence (DNA): TGTGCCAGTAGAAGCCGGACTAGCGGGAGGGTTTACGAGCAGTACTTC. Translated: CASRSRTSGRVYEQYF. V and J are TRBV19 and TRBJ2-7; TRBD2 aligns across 15 bases. J gave up 4 bases and V 6 bases, and 7 bases lay outside the gene matches. Germline lookup yields CDR1 LNHDA and CDR2 SQIVND (reference sequence). This CDR3 has 16 amino acids.